The rows below give T cell receptor beta chains drawn from one sample of a study of blood T cell repertoires in COVID-19. Repertoires were generated with immunoSEQ multiplex PCR, while TCRdb's copy carries only in-frame clones and drops some. The sample lists 60,000 or so clones; 75% to 90% were seen once. Sequencing used peripheral blood. These receptors all stem from a man younger than 45 with COVID-19, enrolled during active disease. Each CDR3 is given without its conserved first and last residue.

V gene	J gene	CDR3 protein
TRBV5-6	TRBJ1-2	ASSLAGVDGYT
TRBV10-3	TRBJ1-5	AISESRRSSNQPQH
TRBV11-2	TRBJ2-7	ASSLETVYEQY
TRBV19	TRBJ1-2	ASSIGQGSLRNYGYT
TRBV2	TRBJ2-1	ASSEDSVVNEQF
TRBV5-1	TRBJ1-6	ASSLDRGSSPLH
TRBV7-8	TRBJ2-7	ASSVGQGPMGEQY
TRBV6-5	TRBJ2-7	ASSYSIGQGVVEQY
TRBV5-4	TRBJ2-3	ASSLPRDTQY
TRBV7-9	TRBJ1-1	ASSLAGRGPEAF
TRBV21-1	TRBJ2-7	ASSKARSSLAHSYEQY
TRBV6-5	TRBJ2-7	ASRISLAESYEQY
TRBV5-6	TRBJ1-4	ASSRDRAGEKLF
TRBV7-2	TRBJ2-1	ASSFLGTEQF
TRBV28	TRBJ2-1	ASTTPSGTVNNEQF
TRBV20-1	TRBJ2-1	SASRDGLAGGPLDEQF
TRBV7-9	TRBJ1-2	ASSLAAGMDGYT
TRBV4-2	TRBJ1-2	ASTRGLENYGYT
TRBV25-1	TRBJ2-1	ASSRTGIVYNEQF
TRBV6-5	TRBJ2-7	ASSPLGGGSYEQY
TRBV27	TRBJ2-3	ASSLSAPLAGAADTQY
TRBV19	TRBJ1-5	ATAPGLYSNQPQH
TRBV4-1	TRBJ2-2	ASSQDREGGELF
TRBV30	TRBJ1-2	AWSVPAGHGYT
TRBV29-1	TRBJ1-2	SVEDRRGQGGHYGYT